These T cell receptor beta chains were read from a single sample in a study of blood T cells in healthy people across ages. Using its own MiXCR run on the 5' RACE reads, TCRdb lists one record per CDR3 protein. This sample has fewer than 700,000 distinct CDR3 sequences, with roughly two fifths found just once. Sample: blood. The receptors come from an older man in good health. Both conserved end residues are part of each CDR3. Each record gives: D gene, V gene, J gene, clone size, CDR3 protein, CDR3 DNA. A D gene is named only where the DNA matches it firmly. Size tells how often a clone was seen (once, few, many) or the class of an expanded clone, and some rows leave it out.

>NA|TRBV6-6|TRBJ2-5|many
CASSYQGGGETQYF
TGTGCCAGCAGTTATCAGGGGGGGGGCGAGACCCAGTACTTC
>TRBD1|TRBV28|TRBJ2-5|few
CASTNRARGLETQYF
TGTGCCAGCACCAACCGAGCGAGGGGGCTAGAGACCCAGTACTTC
>NA|TRBV7-2|TRBJ2-7|once
CASSRRDKVSNEQYF
TGTGCCAGCAGCCGAAGAGATAAGGTCTCGAATGAGCAGTACTTC
>NA|TRBV20-1|TRBJ2-5|NA
CSAIEGVETQYF
TGCAGTGCTATTGAGGGAGTCGAGACCCAGTACTTC
>TRBD2|TRBV7-2|TRBJ2-7|NA
CASSLDSVSGFNEQYF
TGTGCCAGCAGCTTAGATTCTGTTAGCGGGTTCAATGAGCAGTACTTC
>TRBD2|TRBV24-1|TRBJ2-1|many
CATSDSSAGGGYNEQFF
TGTGCCACCAGTGATTCTTCGGCGGGAGGAGGATACAATGAGCAGTTCTTC
>NA|TRBV29-1|TRBJ2-3|NA
CSVGQDGTDTQYF
TGCAGCGTTGGACAGGACGGCACAGATACGCAGTATTTT
>TRBD2|TRBV5-1|TRBJ2-7|NA
CASSLGGWAGDPSSYGQYF
TGCGCCAGCAGCTTGGGAGGATGGGCGGGGGATCCCAGCTCCTACGGGCAGTACTTC
>NA|TRBV7-9|TRBJ1-4|NA
CASSLGPGLEKLFF
TGTGCCAGCAGCTTAGGACCAGGGCTAGAAAAACTGTTTTTT
>TRBD1|TRBV25-1|TRBJ2-1|NA
CASSLTPYGTGGNEQFF
TGTGCCAGCAGTTTAACCCCATACGGGACAGGGGGGAATGAGCAGTTCTTC
>NA|TRBV4-3|TRBJ2-5|few
CASSQDSRGSGETQYF
TGCGCCAGCAGCCAAGATTCGCGGGGCTCGGGGGAGACCCAGTACTTC
>TRBD2|TRBV7-3|TRBJ2-3|few
CASSLGLAGGSGADTQYF
TGTGCCAGCAGCCTAGGACTAGCGGGAGGGTCAGGGGCAGATACGCAGTATTTT
>NA|TRBV7-2|TRBJ2-1|NA
CASSWDGYSYNEQFF
TGTGCCAGCAGCTGGGACGGGTACTCCTACAATGAGCAGTTCTTC
>NA|TRBV29-1|TRBJ2-7|many
CSVTWSLGNEQYF
TGCAGCGTCACCTGGTCTCTGGGAAACGAGCAGTACTTC
>TRBD1|TRBV20-1|TRBJ2-7|few
CSARDPGTGAYEQYF
TGCAGTGCTAGAGATCCAGGGACAGGGGCCTACGAGCAGTACTTC
>NA|TRBV11-3|TRBJ2-7|NA
CASSRHKQGAPSSYNEQYF
TGTGCCAGCAGCCGGCACAAACAAGGGGCCCCGAGCTCCTACAATGAGCAGTACTTC
>NA|TRBV20-1|TRBJ1-5|NA
CSARGVLIGNQPQHF
TGCAGTGCTAGAGGGGTACTAATCGGCAATCAGCCCCAGCATTTT
>TRBD2|TRBV7-8|TRBJ2-5|NA
CASSLPGGRRETQYF
TGTGCCAGCAGCTTACCGGGAGGGAGGAGGGAGACCCAGTACTTC
>NA|TRBV11-1|TRBJ2-5|many
CASSDRDSLYNEQYF
TGTGCCAGCAGCGACCGGGACTCACTTTACAATGAGCAGTACTTC
>NA|TRBV6-5|TRBJ1-2|NA
CASRQQGYYYGYTF
TGTGCCAGCAGACAACAGGGTTATTACTATGGCTACACCTTC
>TRBD2|TRBV6-5|TRBJ2-3|few
CASSYSGLAGGIDTQYF
TGTGCCAGCAGTTACTCCGGACTAGCGGGAGGAATAGATACGCAGTATTTT
>TRBD1|TRBV27|TRBJ2-2|NA
CASRTGQGAIGELFF
TGTGCCAGCCGTACTGGACAGGGGGCTATCGGGGAGCTGTTTTTT
>NA|TRBV7-2|TRBJ2-3|many
CASSLVKSTQYF
TGTGCCAGCAGCTTAGTGAAGTCGACGCAGTATTTT
>NA|TRBV5-5|TRBJ1-1|NA
CASSSREGWTEAFF
TGTGCCAGCAGCTCTCGTGAGGGGTGGACTGAAGCTTTCTTT
>NA|TRBV21-1|TRBJ2-7|few
CASSPQGNNEQYF
TGTGCCAGCAGCCCCCAGGGGAACAACGAGCAGTACTTC
>NA|TRBV2|TRBJ2-3|few
CATGTFSTDTQYF
TGTGCCACAGGGACATTTAGCACAGATACGCAGTATTTT
>NA|TRBV6-1|TRBJ1-1|NA
CASSEFWNTEAFF
TGTGCCAGCAGTGAGTTCTGGAACACTGAAGCTTTCTTT
>NA|TRBV4-3|TRBJ1-6|NA
CASSQEGDQVSPLHF
TGCGCCAGCAGCCAAGAGGGGGATCAGGTCTCACCCCTCCACTTT
>NA|TRBV12-3/TRBV12-4|TRBJ1-5|NA
CASRTDFSNQPQHF
TGTGCCAGCCGGACGGACTTTAGCAATCAGCCCCAGCATTTT
>TRBD2|TRBV29-1|TRBJ2-7|many
CSVESTSGGSEQYF
TGCAGCGTTGAGTCAACTAGCGGGGGTTCCGAGCAGTACTTC
>TRBD2|TRBV6-2/TRBV6-3|TRBJ2-7|many
CASSLLAGFGEQYF
TGTGCCAGCAGCCTACTAGCGGGGTTCGGTGAGCAGTACTTC
>TRBD2|TRBV7-2|TRBJ2-5|few
CASSLGRVSGSWETQYF
TGTGCCAGCAGCTTAGGGAGAGTTAGCGGGAGTTGGGAGACCCAGTACTTC